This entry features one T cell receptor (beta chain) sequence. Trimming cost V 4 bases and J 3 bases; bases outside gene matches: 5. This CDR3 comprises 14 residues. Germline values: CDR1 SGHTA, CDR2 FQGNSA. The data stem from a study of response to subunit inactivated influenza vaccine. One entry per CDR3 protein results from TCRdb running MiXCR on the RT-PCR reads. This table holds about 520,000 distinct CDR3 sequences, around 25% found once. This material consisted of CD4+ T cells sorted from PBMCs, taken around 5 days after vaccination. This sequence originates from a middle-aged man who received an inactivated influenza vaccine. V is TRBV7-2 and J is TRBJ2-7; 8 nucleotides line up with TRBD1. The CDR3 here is CASSYDRGGYEQYF. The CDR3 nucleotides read TGTGCCAGCAGCTACGACAGGGGAGGCTACGAGCAGTACTTC.